The T cell receptor beta chain described here comes from a study of blood T cell repertoires in COVID-19. Turning to the study itself: Acute-phase and convalescent COVID-19 samples originated in the United States, Italy and Spain. T cells, B-cell-depleted T cells, or PBMCs provided the cDNA or gDNA that served as material.

The J segment lost 4 bases and the V segment lost 5 bases, leaving 8 bases of the junction unmatched. The CDR3 is made up of 15 amino acids. Germline V gene data show CDR1 as SGHAT and CDR2 as FQNNGV. Original methodology: Researchers report that nucleated cell counts were estimated from reference gene primer amplification. Only in-frame clones appear in the TCRdb table, and some are missing; sequencing was by immunoSEQ multiplex PCR. For V, J and clone size, that table is used; D and trimming come from the DNA. The sample carries some 250,000 clones, 86% recorded once. V usage is TRBV11-2 and J usage is TRBJ1-3, with 7 nucleotides matching TRBD1. The TCR originated in a woman aged 30 to 39 who had recovered from COVID-19. Sequencing used peripheral blood. The DNA for the CDR3 is TGTGCCAGCAGCCCGGGACAGCTTGCAGGAAACACCATATATTTT. The encoded protein is CASSPGQLAGNTIYF.